These 8 T cell receptor beta chains originate from one sample sequenced in a study of blood T cell repertoires in COVID-19. The data were produced by immunoSEQ multiplex PCR, yet TCRdb's version contains in-frame clones alone and is incomplete. This table has 150,000 to 250,000 clones, around 94% appearing once. The sample was peripheral blood. These receptors came from a young man with COVID-19, enrolled during active disease.

The rearrangement joins TRBV5-4 to TRBJ2-3; D is possibly TRBD2 (7 bases). Trimming stripped 1 base from V and 6 bases from J, with 12 bases between. CDR3 length: 14 amino acids. Germline V CDR1 and CDR2: SGHNT, YYREEE (reference sequence). The CDR3 sequence: CASSLLGGPDTQYF. The CDR3 nucleotides read TGTGCCAGCAGCTTGTTGGGGGGGCCGGATACGCAGTATTTT.

The chain uses TRBV2 and TRBJ2-2; no clear D gene. The CDR3 consists of 13 residues. The germline V and J ends were trimmed by 3 bases and 4 bases, with 6 bases remaining between them. Germline CDR1 SNHLY, CDR2 FYNNEI. CDR3 nucleotides: TGTGCCAGCAGTGAGGTGCGCACCGGGGAGCTGTTTTTT. Its protein product is CASSEVRTGELFF.

This chain links TRBV3-1 (or the pseudogene TRBV3-2) with TRBJ2-1; D may be TRBD1 (5 bases). Germline CDR1 and CDR2: LGHDT and YNNKEL (reference sequence). With 4 bases removed from V and 9 bases from J, the gap between germline ends came to 16 bases. The length of the CDR3 is 14 residues. The CDR3 region has the DNA TGTGCCAGCAGCCTCGGGCAGGGCGTTGGTGAGCAGTTCTTC. This encodes CASSLGQGVGEQFF.

This sequence joins TRBV6-5 and TRBJ2-1, with D possibly matching TRBD1 (6 bases). In germline, CDR1 is MNHEY, CDR2 SVGAGI. V gave up 4 bases and J gave up 6 bases, with 10 bases separating them. The CDR3 spans 13 residues. Here the CDR3 reads CASSSSQGNEQFF. As DNA, the CDR3 is TGTGCCAGCAGTTCATCACAGGGCAATGAGCAGTTCTTC.

J is TRBJ1-2 and V is TRBV5-1, with 8 bases that match TRBD1. CDR3 length equals 14 residues. V lost 4 bases, J lost 5 bases, and 7 bases stayed unmatched. In germline, CDR1 is SGHRS, CDR2 YFSETQ. CDR3 nucleotide sequence: TGCGCCAGCAGCCGCGACAGGGGCCAATATGGCTACACCTTC. This translates into CASSRDRGQYGYTF.

The chain combines TRBV11-2 with TRBJ2-1; 11 bases are shared with TRBD2. The junction had 8 bases not matched to a gene; V was cut back by 1 base and J by 9 bases. There are 16 residues in the CDR3. The germline gives CDR1 SGHAT, CDR2 FQNNGV. The CDR3 loop is CASSLARTSGFGEQFF. The CDR3 bases are TGTGCCAGCAGCTTAGCCCGGACTAGCGGGTTTGGTGAGCAGTTCTTC.

The chain is built from TRBV6-4 and TRBJ2-5; D might be TRBD1 (5 bases). With 5 bases removed from V and 2 bases from J, the gap between germline ends came to 15 bases. Germline V gene lookup returns CDR1 MRHNA and CDR2 SNTAGT. The CDR3 totals 15 residues. The CDR3 sequence: CASSKTASFQETQYF. For the CDR3, the DNA is TGTGCCAGCAGTAAGACAGCTAGTTTTCAAGAGACCCAGTACTTC.

This clone was counted once. The V gene is TRBV4-1, the J gene TRBJ1-5; 11 bases align to TRBD1. CDR1 MGHRA and CDR2 YSYEKL come from the germline V gene. V was clipped by 0 bases and J by 6 bases; unmatched bases: 7. The CDR3 is made up of 17 amino acids. CDR3 in amino acids: CASSQDTRTGGGQPQHF. As DNA, the CDR3 is TGCGCCAGCAGCCAAGATACTCGGACAGGGGGCGGTCAGCCCCAGCATTTT.